The subject of this entry is one T cell receptor beta chain. This specimen belongs to a study of blood T cell repertoires in COVID-19. Assay: immunoSEQ multiplex PCR; the TCRdb copy retains only in-frame clones and omits some. The sample includes about 160,000 clones, about 93% of them seen just once. Germline CDR1 reads LNHDA; CDR2 reads SQIVND (reference sequence). This CDR3 contains 15 residues. The V end was cut by 4 bases, the J end by 5 bases, with 17 bases between. This sequence originates from a woman aged 45-65 years with acute or convalescent COVID-19. Sequencing was carried out using peripheral blood. The rearrangement joins TRBV19 to TRBJ1-1; weak D call: TRBD1 (6 bases). CDR3: CASSKTGTTGTEAFF. Here the CDR3 DNA reads TGTGCCAGTAGTAAGACAGGTACTACGGGGACTGAAGCTTTCTTT. Using reference TRBV19 and TRBJ1-1 for the parts outside the CDR3, the full variable domain is DGGITQSPKYLFRKEGQNVTLSCEQNLNHDAMYWYRQDPGQGLRLIYYSQIVNDFQKGDIAEGYSVSREKKESFPLTVTSAQKNPTAFYLCASSKTGTTGTEAFFGQGTRLTVV.